The 21 T cell receptor beta chains reported below all come from one sample, sequenced in a study of long-term antiretroviral therapy in people with HIV. With survey level as its setting, the immunoSEQ assay was v3.0. Only in-frame clones appear in the TCRdb table, and some are missing; sequencing was by immunoSEQ multiplex PCR. This table has about 32,000 clones, approximately 94% appearing once. This material consisted of unsorted PBMCs, taken 4.1 years after starting antiretroviral therapy. The receptor set was obtained from a woman between 50 and 59 years old with HIV.

V is TRBV5-1 and J is TRBJ1-5; 9 bases align to TRBD1. The CDR3 totals 15 residues. Germline V lookup: CDR1 SGHRS, CDR2 YFSETQ. V lost 4 bases to trimming and J lost 3 bases; unmatched junction nucleotides: 5. The CDR3 nucleotides are TGCGCCAGCAGCCTATGGACAGGGGCCAATCAGCCCCAGCATTTT. This encodes CASSLWTGANQPQHF.

The chain combines TRBV19 with TRBJ1-2; TRBD1 might be the D (6 bases). Per the germline V gene, CDR1 is LNHDA and CDR2 is SQIVND (reference sequence). V shed 3 bases and J shed 7 bases, with 12 bases lying between them. The length of the CDR3 is 13 residues. CDR3 sequence: CASSMWDKSGYTF. CDR3 nucleotide sequence: TGTGCCAGTAGTATGTGGGACAAAAGTGGCTACACCTTC.

This chain joins TRBV9 and TRBJ2-7; a weak D match, TRBD1 (6 bases). V gave up 0 bases and J gave up 0 bases, with 16 bases separating them. The CDR3 spans 17 residues. Germline V gene lookup returns CDR1 SGDLS and CDR2 YYNGEE. The CDR3 protein is CASSVGLGTSFSYEQYF. CDR3 nucleotides: TGTGCCAGCAGCGTAGGGTTGGGGACATCATTCTCCTACGAGCAGTACTTC.

J is TRBJ1-1 and V is TRBV29-1, with D hard to call. The CDR3 loop spans 14 amino acids. CDR1 SQVTM and CDR2 ANQGSEA come from the germline V gene. Trimming removed 6 bases at V and 0 bases at J, with 14 bases between. The CDR3 coding sequence is TGCAGCGTCCGGGCCCTCACCATGAACACTGAAGCTTTCTTT. This gives the protein CSVRALTMNTEAFF.

The chain links TRBV6-5 to TRBJ1-1, with D perhaps matching TRBD1 (5 bases). Germline V lookup: CDR1 MNHEY, CDR2 SVGAGI. There are 13 residues in the CDR3. V lost 7 bases and J 4 bases, leaving 13 bases between the germline ends. The CDR3 reads CASKESGGTEAFF. The CDR3 DNA reads as TGTGCCAGCAAGGAGTCGGGGGGCACTGAAGCTTTCTTT.

This sequence joins TRBV19 and TRBJ2-7, with 7 bases matching TRBD1. The CDR3 extends over 14 amino acids. Germline loops: CDR1 LNHDA, CDR2 SQIVND (reference sequence). With 6 bases clipped from V and 11 bases from J, the junction kept 16 bases outside the gene matches. In DNA, the CDR3 is TGTGCCAGTAGACCCGACAGGGAAGGTCCAGATGAGTACTTC. This encodes CASRPDREGPDEYF.

CDR3 protein: CASSLGVPVGNEQFF. For the CDR3, the DNA is TGTGCCAGCAGCTTAGGAGTACCAGTAGGCAATGAGCAGTTCTTC. V gene TRBV7-2 combines with J gene TRBJ2-1, with no clear D. The V and J ends lost 1 base and 6 bases respectively, with 13 bases between them. The V gene's germline CDR1 is SGHTA and CDR2 FQGNSA. The CDR3 consists of 15 residues.

V gene TRBV2 combines with J gene TRBJ1-5, with D maybe TRBD1 (5 bases). Deletions cut 0 bases from V and 7 bases from J, with 13 bases between. Per germline, CDR1 SNHLY and CDR2 FYNNEI. This CDR3 spans 15 amino acids. This chain's CDR3 is CASSEARGAGQPQHF. In DNA, the CDR3 is TGTGCCAGCAGTGAAGCGAGAGGGGCCGGGCAGCCCCAGCATTTT. Full variable domain (rest looked up from reference TRBV2 and TRBJ1-5): EPEVTQTPSHQVTQMGQEVILRCVPISNHLYFYWYRQILGQKVEFLVSFYNNEISEKSEIFDDQFSVERPDGSNFTLKIRSTKLEDSAMYFCASSEARGAGQPQHFGDGTRLSIL.

This sequence joins TRBV5-6 and TRBJ1-4; TRBD1 matches at 7 bases. Germline trimming cut 5 bases from V and 0 bases from J; bases unmatched to any gene: 7. The CDR3 is 16 amino acids. Germline CDR1 and CDR2: SGHDT and YYEEEE. This CDR3 reads CASSLTGTATNEKLFF. The CDR3 coding sequence is TGTGCCAGCAGTTTGACAGGGACGGCAACTAATGAAAAACTGTTTTTT. The entire variable domain, with the rest obtained from reference TRBV5-6 and TRBJ1-4, is as follows: DAGVTQSPTHLIKTRGQQVTLRCSPKSGHDTVSWYQQALGQGPQFIFQYYEEEERQRGNFPDRFSGHQFPNYSSELNVNALLLGDSALYLCASSLTGTATNEKLFFGSGTQLSVL.

The chain employs TRBV6-5 and TRBJ2-2, with 8 bases that match TRBD1. This CDR3 has 15 residues. Germline loops: CDR1 MNHEY, CDR2 SVGAGI. The J segment lost 4 bases and the V segment lost 6 bases, leaving 7 bases of the junction unmatched. The CDR3 DNA reads TGTGCCAGCAGACGGGACAGGCGGACCACCGGGGAGCTGTTTTTT. Amino acids: CASRRDRRTTGELFF.

A single count supports this clone. The J gene is TRBJ2-3, the V gene TRBV27; 14 bases are shared with TRBD2. Per the germline V gene, CDR1 is MNHEY and CDR2 is SMNVEV (reference sequence). Germline trimming cut 4 bases from V and 7 bases from J; bases unmatched to any gene: 7. The CDR3 contains 16 residues. CDR3 in amino acids: CASSSGTSGGSYTQYF. The CDR3, as DNA: TGTGCCAGCAGTTCTGGGACTAGCGGGGGCTCGTATACGCAGTATTTT.

The chain couples TRBV9 to TRBJ1-1, with 7 bases aligning to TRBD1. Germline CDR1 reads SGDLS; CDR2 reads YYNGEE. CDR3 length: 14 residues. The ends lost 4 bases at V and 5 bases at J; junction bases unmatched: 8. CDR3 amino acids: CASSPHQGETEAFF. Written as DNA, the CDR3 is TGTGCCAGCAGCCCTCACCAGGGGGAGACTGAAGCTTTCTTT.

The CDR3 bases are TGTGCCAGCACCATTACTAGCGGGGGGGCGAACGGGGAGCTGTTTTTT. It specifies CASTITSGGANGELFF. The chain couples TRBV6-6 to TRBJ2-2, with 13 nucleotides matching TRBD2. The germline gives CDR1 MNHNY, CDR2 SVGAGI (reference sequence). This CDR3 spans 16 amino acids. With V trimmed by 7 bases and J by 7 bases, 9 bases remained unmatched.

The chain carries TRBV7-9 and TRBJ1-5; D is uncertain. The V and J ends lost 1 base and 4 bases respectively, with 14 bases between them. Germline CDR1 reads SEHNR; CDR2 reads FQNEAQ (reference sequence). The CDR3 spans 16 residues. The CDR3 region is CASSLVGPMTNQPQHF. CDR3 nucleotides: TGTGCCAGCAGCTTAGTGGGCCCGATGACAAATCAGCCCCAGCATTTT.

The chain carries TRBV6-6 and TRBJ1-1; 9 bases align to TRBD1. The V segment lost 5 bases and the J segment 7 bases; nucleotides outside the gene matches: 8. The CDR3 is 14 residues long. The V gene's germline CDR1 is MNHNY and CDR2 SVGAGI (reference sequence). The CDR3 nucleotides are TGTGCCAGCAGTGGAACAGGGGGCCCCCGTGAAGCTTTCTTT. It specifies CASSGTGGPREAFF.

The chain is built from TRBV25-1 and TRBJ2-7; 8 positions match TRBD1. The CDR3 loop spans 16 amino acids. With V trimmed by 11 bases and J by 5 bases, 20 bases remained unmatched. Looked up from germline, CDR1 is MGHDK and CDR2 is SYGVNS. CDR3 residues: CACDPLGTGPGDEQYF. CDR3 in DNA: TGTGCCTGCGACCCCCTAGGGACAGGCCCTGGAGACGAGCAGTACTTC.

In this sample, this clone turned up a few times. Other DNA sequences in this specimen translate into the identical CDR3. The chain employs TRBV5-1 and TRBJ2-5, with D uncertain. V shed 0 bases and J shed 2 bases, with 8 bases lying between them. Germline assignment: CDR1 SGHRS and CDR2 YFSETQ. The CDR3 runs 14 residues. In DNA, the CDR3 is TGCGCCAGCAGCTTGGTGCCGGATCAAGAGACCCAGTACTTC. Protein: CASSLVPDQETQYF.

The chain combines TRBV19 with TRBJ2-7; maybe TRBD2 (7 bases). In germline, CDR1 is LNHDA, CDR2 SQIVND (reference sequence). The CDR3 spans 15 residues. The V end was cut by 5 bases, the J end by 0 bases, with 14 bases between. The CDR3: CASSPLGGPSYEQYF. For the CDR3, the DNA is TGTGCCAGTAGTCCCTTGGGGGGGCCCTCCTACGAGCAGTACTTC.

The genes are TRBV5-5 and TRBJ2-7, with no clear D. This CDR3 region has 13 residues. Germline V gene data show CDR1 as SGHKS and CDR2 as YYEKEE (reference sequence). V lost 6 bases and J 7 bases, leaving 17 bases between the germline ends. The CDR3 DNA sequence: TGTGCCAGCACCACCCCCGCCGGGCGGGAGCAGTACTTC. It is translated as CASTTPAGREQYF.

This chain links TRBV5-1 with TRBJ2-5; D unresolved. From germline, CDR1 is SGHRS and CDR2 YFSETQ. This CDR3 region has 17 residues. V lost 2 bases and J 1 base, leaving 18 bases between the germline ends. The CDR3 is CASSFVFDVQSQETQYF. As DNA, the CDR3 is TGCGCCAGCAGCTTTGTTTTTGACGTACAGTCCCAAGAGACCCAGTACTTC. Complete variable domain (other parts from reference TRBV5-1 and TRBJ2-5): KAGVTQTPRYLIKTRGQQVTLSCSPISGHRSVSWYQQTPGQGLQFLFEYFSETQRNKGNFPGRFSGRQFSNSRSEMNVSTLELGDSALYLCASSFVFDVQSQETQYFGPGTRLLVL.

The chain links TRBV11-2 to TRBJ2-3; 13 bases are a match to TRBD2. Germline trimming cut 4 bases from V and 0 bases from J; bases unmatched to any gene: 1. Germline CDR1 reads SGHAT; CDR2 reads FQNNGV. The CDR3 length is 16 residues. CDR3: CASSWTSGGSTDTQYF. CDR3 sequence (DNA): TGTGCCAGCAGCTGGACTAGCGGGGGAAGCACAGATACGCAGTATTTT.